Shown below are 4 T cell receptor beta chains from a single sample sequenced in a study of glioma-infiltrating T cells. Amplification of TCR alpha and beta CDR3 regions from RNA used iRepertoire nested multiplex PCR. Each CDR3 protein gets one entry after TCRdb re-called the multiplex PCR reads with MiXCR. This sample has approximately 400,000 distinct CDR3 sequences, with approximately 42% found just once. Sequenced sample: glioma tissue, nonneoplastic brain tissue, or PBMCs (not recorded which). These receptors originate from a human donor with low-grade glioma or glioblastoma, undergoing nonglioma brain surgery, or in good health (not recorded which).

This chain links TRBV4-3 with TRBJ2-7; D remains ambiguous. This CDR3 has 15 amino acids. In germline, CDR1 is LGHNA, CDR2 YSLEER. The V and J ends lost 0 bases and 3 bases respectively, with 12 bases between them. The CDR3 DNA reads TGCGCCAGCAGCCAAGATGCGAACCCTTTCTACGAGCAGTACTTC. Its protein product is CASSQDANPFYEQYF.

The chain carries TRBV7-2 and TRBJ1-6, with 11 positions matching TRBD1. Germline V gives CDR1 SGHTA, CDR2 FQGNSA. The CDR3 sequence is 17 residues long. Germline trimming cut 8 bases from V and 3 bases from J; bases unmatched to any gene: 9. In DNA, the CDR3 is TGTGCCAGCCGGACAGGGGGCACCTCAGGCTATAATTCACCCCTCCACTTT. Its translation is CASRTGGTSGYNSPLHF.

The V gene is TRBV11-1, the J gene TRBJ2-5, with unresolved D. This CDR3 spans 12 amino acids. Trimming pared 8 bases from V and 5 bases from J, leaving 12 bases between. Germline V gene data show CDR1 as SGHAT and CDR2 as FQDESV (reference sequence). CDR3: CASSNPEETQYF. The CDR3 bases are TGTGCCAGCTCTAACCCTGAGGAGACCCAGTACTTC.

On this clonotype: A much larger clonotype is one base distant, so this may be a read error. The chain carries TRBV28 and TRBJ1-1, with TRBD1 as a possible D gene (6 bases). Germline-derived CDR1 and CDR2 are MDHEN and SYDVKM. The CDR3 is 15 residues long. CDR3 in DNA: TGTGCCAGCAGTGTAACCGGGACAATGAACACTGAAGCTTTATTT. This sequence encodes CASSVTGTMNTEALF.